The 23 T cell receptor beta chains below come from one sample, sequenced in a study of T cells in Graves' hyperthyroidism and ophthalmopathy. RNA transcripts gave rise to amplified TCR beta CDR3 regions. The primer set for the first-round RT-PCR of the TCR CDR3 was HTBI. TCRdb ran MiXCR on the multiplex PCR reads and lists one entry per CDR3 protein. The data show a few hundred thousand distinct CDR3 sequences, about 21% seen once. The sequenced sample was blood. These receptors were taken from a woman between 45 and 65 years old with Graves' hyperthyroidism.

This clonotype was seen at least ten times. CDR3 DNA: TGCAGTGCAGCCGACGGCCACGAGCAGTACTTC. This sequence encodes CSAADGHEQYF. The chain combines TRBV20-1 with TRBJ2-7; D is ambiguous. CDR1 is DFQATT, CDR2 SNEGSKA, per germline (reference sequence). With 6 bases removed from V and 5 bases from J, the gap between germline ends came to 11 bases. The CDR3 sequence is 11 residues long.

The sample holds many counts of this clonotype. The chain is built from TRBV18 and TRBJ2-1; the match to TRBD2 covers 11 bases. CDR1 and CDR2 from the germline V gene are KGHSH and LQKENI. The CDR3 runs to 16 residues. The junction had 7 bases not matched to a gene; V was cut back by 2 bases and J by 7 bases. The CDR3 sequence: CASSPTGTSGYNEQFF. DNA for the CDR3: TGTGCCAGCTCACCAACCGGGACTAGCGGCTATAATGAGCAGTTCTTC.

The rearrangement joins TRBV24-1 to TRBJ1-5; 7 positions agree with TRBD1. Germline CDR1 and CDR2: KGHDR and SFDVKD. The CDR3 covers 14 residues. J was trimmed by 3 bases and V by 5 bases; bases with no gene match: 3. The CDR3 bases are TGTGCCACCAGTGCGACAGGGAACAATCAGCCCCAGCATTTT. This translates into CATSATGNNQPQHF.

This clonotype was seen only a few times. This chain's CDR3 is CASSPITGPSSYEQYF. In nucleotides, the CDR3 is TGTGCCAGCAGCCCAATCACGGGGCCGAGCTCCTACGAGCAGTACTTC. The V call is TRBV7-6, the J call TRBJ2-7; D may be TRBD1 or TRBD2 (5 bases each). Germline CDR1 and CDR2: SGHVS and FNYEAQ. This CDR3 is built from 16 residues. Trimming took off 5 bases at V and 0 bases at J, with 17 bases between the two ends.

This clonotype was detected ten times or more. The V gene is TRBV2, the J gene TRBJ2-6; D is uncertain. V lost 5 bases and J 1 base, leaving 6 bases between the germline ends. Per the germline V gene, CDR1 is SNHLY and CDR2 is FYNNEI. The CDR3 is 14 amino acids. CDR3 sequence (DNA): TGTGCCAGCAGTCTGGTGTCTGGGGCCAACGTCCTGACTTTC. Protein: CASSLVSGANVLTF.

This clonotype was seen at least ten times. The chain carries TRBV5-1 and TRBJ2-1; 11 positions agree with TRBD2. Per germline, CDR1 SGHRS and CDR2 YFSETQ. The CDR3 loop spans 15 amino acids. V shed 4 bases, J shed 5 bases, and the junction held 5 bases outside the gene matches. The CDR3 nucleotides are TGCGCCAGCAGCATTAGCGGGGGGGCCCACAATGAGCAGTTCTTC. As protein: CASSISGGAHNEQFF.

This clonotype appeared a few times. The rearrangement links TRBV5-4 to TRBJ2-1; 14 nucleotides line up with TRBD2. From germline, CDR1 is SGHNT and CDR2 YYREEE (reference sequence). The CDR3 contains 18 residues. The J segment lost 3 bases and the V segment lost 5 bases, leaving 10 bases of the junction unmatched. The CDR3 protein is CASSPGLAGVGGYNEQFF. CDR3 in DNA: TGTGCCAGCAGTCCGGGACTAGCGGGAGTAGGGGGCTACAATGAGCAGTTCTTC.

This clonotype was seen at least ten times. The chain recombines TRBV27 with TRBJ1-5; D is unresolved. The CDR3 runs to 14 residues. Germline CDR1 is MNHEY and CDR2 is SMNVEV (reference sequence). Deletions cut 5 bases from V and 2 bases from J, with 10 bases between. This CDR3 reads CASSTRSGNQPQHF. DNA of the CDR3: TGTGCCAGCAGTACCAGGTCGGGCAATCAGCCCCAGCATTTT.

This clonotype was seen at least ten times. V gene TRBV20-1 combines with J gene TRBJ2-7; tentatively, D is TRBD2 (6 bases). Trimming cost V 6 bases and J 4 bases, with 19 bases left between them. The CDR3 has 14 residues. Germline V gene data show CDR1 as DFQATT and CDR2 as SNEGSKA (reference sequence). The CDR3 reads CSALQSMAGYEQYF. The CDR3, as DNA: TGCAGTGCCTTACAGTCAATGGCGGGATACGAGCAGTACTTC.

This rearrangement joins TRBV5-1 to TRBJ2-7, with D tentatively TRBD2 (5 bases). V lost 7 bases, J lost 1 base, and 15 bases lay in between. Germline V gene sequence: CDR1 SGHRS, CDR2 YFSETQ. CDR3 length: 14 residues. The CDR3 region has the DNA TGCGCCAGCGCCCCGGCCAGCGGTTCCTACGAGCAGTACTTC. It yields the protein CASAPASGSYEQYF.

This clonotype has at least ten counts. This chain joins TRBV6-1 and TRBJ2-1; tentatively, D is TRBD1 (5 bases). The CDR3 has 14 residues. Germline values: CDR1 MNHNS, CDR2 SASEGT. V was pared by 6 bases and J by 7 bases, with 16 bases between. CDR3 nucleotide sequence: TGTGCCAGCAGATTCAGTGTAGGGGCTAATGAGCAGTTCTTC. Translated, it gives CASRFSVGANEQFF.

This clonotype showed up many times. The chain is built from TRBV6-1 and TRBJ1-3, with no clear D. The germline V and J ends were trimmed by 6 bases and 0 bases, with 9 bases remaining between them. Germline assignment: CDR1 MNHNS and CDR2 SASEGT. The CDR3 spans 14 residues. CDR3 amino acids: CASSLTLSGNTIYF. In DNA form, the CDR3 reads TGTGCCAGCAGCCTGACACTCTCTGGAAACACCATATATTTT.

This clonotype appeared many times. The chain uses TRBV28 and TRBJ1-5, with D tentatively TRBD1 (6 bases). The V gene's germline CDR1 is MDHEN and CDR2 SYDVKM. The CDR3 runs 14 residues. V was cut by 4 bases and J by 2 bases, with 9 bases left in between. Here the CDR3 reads CASSWPGGNQPQHF. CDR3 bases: TGTGCCAGCAGTTGGCCAGGGGGCAATCAGCCCCAGCATTTT.

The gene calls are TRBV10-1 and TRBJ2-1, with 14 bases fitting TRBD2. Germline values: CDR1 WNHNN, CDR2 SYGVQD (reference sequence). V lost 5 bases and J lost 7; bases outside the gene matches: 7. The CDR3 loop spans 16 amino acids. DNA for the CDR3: TGCGCCAGCAGTTGGGGACTAGCGGGAGTAAGGAATGAGCAGTTCTTC. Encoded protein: CASSWGLAGVRNEQFF.

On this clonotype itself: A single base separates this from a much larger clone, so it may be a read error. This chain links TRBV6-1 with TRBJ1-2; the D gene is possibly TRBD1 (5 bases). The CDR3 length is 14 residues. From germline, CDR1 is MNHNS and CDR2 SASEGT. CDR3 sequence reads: CVSRKDISIGSYTF. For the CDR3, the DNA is TGTGTCAGCAGAAAGGACATTTCGATAGGGAGCTACACCTTC.

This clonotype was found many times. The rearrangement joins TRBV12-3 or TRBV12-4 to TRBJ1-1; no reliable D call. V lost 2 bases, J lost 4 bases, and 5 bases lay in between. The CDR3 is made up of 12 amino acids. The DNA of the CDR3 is TGTGCCAGCAGTTTAATTGGCACTGAAGCTTTCTTT. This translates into CASSLIGTEAFF.

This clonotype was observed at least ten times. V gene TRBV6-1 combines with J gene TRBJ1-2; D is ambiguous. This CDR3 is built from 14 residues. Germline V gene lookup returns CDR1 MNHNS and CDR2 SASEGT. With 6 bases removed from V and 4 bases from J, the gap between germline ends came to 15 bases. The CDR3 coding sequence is TGTGCCAGCAGGCGGAACTCGGAGGCCTATGGCTACACCTTC. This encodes CASRRNSEAYGYTF.

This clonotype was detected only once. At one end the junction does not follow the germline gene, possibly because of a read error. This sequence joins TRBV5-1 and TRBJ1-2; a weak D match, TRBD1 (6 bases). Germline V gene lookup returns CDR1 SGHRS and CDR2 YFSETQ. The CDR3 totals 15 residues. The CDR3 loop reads CASSFRPGVDYGHTF. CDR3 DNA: TGCGCCAGCAGCTTCCGACCAGGGGTGGACTATGGCCACACCTTC.

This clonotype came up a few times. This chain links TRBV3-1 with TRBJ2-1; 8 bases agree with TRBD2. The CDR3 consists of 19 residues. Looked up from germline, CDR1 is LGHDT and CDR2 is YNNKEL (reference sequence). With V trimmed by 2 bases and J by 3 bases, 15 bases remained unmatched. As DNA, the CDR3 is TGTGCCAGCAGCCAATTAGGGCTAGCGGGCTGGGGAAGCTACAATGAGCAGTTCTTC. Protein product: CASSQLGLAGWGSYNEQFF.

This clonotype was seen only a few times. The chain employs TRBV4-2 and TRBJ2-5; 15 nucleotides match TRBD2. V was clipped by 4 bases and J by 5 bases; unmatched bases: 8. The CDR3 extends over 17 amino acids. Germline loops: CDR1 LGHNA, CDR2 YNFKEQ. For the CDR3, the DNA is TGTGCCAGCAGCCCGGGACTAGCGGGGGGTTCGGGGGAGACCCAGTACTTC. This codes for CASSPGLAGGSGETQYF.

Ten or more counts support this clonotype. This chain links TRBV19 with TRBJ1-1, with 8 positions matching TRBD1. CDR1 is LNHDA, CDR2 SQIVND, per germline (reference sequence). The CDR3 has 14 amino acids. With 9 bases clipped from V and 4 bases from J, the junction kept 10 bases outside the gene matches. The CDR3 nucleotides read TGTGCCAGCAGCCCGACAGGGGTGGGCACTGAAGCTTTCTTT. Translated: CASSPTGVGTEAFF.

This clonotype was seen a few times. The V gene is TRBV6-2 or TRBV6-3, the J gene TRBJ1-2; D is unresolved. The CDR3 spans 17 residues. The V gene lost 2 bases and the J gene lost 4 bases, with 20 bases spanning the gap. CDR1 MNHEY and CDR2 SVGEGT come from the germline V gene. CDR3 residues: CASSYVGRAPKIYGYTF. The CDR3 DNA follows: TGTGCCAGCAGTTACGTCGGTAGGGCCCCAAAGATCTATGGCTACACCTTC.

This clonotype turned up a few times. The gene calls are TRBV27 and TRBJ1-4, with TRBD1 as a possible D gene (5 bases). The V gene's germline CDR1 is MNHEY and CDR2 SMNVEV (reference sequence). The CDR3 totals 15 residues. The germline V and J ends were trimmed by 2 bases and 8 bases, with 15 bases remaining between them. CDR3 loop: CASSLRQGTGEKLFF. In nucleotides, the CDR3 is TGTGCCAGCAGTTTACGGCAGGGAACGGGGGAAAAACTGTTTTTT.